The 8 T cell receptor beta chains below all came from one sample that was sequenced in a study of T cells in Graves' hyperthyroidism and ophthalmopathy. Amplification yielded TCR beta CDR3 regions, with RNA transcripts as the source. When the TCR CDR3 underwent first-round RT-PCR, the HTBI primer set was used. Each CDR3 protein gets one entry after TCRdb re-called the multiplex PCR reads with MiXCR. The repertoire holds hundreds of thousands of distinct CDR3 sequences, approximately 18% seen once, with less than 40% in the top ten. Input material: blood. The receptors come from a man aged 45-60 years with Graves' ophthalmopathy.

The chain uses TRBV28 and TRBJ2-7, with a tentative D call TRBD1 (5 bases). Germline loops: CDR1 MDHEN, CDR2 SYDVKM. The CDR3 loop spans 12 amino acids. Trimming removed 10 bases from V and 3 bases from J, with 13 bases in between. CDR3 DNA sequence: TGTGCCACTACGGCAGGGTACTACGAGCAGTACTTC. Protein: CATTAGYYEQYF. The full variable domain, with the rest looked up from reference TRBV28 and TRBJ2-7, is DVKVTQSSRYLVKRTGEKVFLECVQDMDHENMFWYRQDPGLGLRLIYFSYDVKMKEKGDIPEGYSVSREKKERFSLILESASTNQTSMYLCATTAGYYEQYFGPGTRLTVT.

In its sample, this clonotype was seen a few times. The CDR3 loop reads CASMTGGSGANVLTF. The CDR3, as DNA: TGTGCCAGCATGACAGGGGGCTCTGGGGCCAACGTCCTGACTTTC. The chain is built from TRBV6-2 or TRBV6-3 and TRBJ2-6; TRBD1 agrees at 9 bases. This CDR3 has 15 amino acids. Losses at the gene ends were 7 bases for V and 0 bases for J; bases not matched to a gene: 1. Germline CDR1 is MNHEY and CDR2 is SVGEGT.

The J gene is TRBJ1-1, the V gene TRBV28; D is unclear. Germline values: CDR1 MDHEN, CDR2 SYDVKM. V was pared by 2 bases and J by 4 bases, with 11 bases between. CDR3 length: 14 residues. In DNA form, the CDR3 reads TGTGCCAGCAGTTTACAGGTGGCGATCACTGAAGCTTTCTTT. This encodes CASSLQVAITEAFF.

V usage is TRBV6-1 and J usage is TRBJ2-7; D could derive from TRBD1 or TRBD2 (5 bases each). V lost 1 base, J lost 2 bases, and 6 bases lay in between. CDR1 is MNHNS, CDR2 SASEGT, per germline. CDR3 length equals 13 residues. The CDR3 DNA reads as TGTGCCAGCAGTGAAGGGGGGACCTACGAGCAGTACTTC. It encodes CASSEGGTYEQYF.

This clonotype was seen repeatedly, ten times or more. This CDR3 reads CASSQFAGGNEQFF. CDR3 coding DNA: TGTGCCAGCAGCCAATTTGCAGGGGGGAATGAGCAGTTCTTC. The chain is built from TRBV14 and TRBJ2-1, with D possibly being TRBD1 (7 bases). CDR1 SGHDN and CDR2 FVKESK come from the germline V gene. Trimming removed 2 bases at V and 7 bases at J, with 12 bases between. The CDR3 is made up of 14 amino acids. The complete variable domain, with remaining parts taken from reference TRBV14 and TRBJ2-1, reads EAGVTQFPSHSVIEKGQTVTLRCDPISGHDNLYWYRRVMGKEIKFLLHFVKESKQDESGMPNNRFLAERTGGTYSTLKVQPAELEDSGVYFCASSQFAGGNEQFFGPGTRLTVL.

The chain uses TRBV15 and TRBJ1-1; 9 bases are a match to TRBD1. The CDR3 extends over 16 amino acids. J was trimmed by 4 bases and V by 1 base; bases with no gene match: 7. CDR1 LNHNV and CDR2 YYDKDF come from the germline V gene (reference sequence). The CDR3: CATSRAVGTGITEAFF. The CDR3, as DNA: TGTGCCACCAGCAGAGCGGTTGGGACAGGGATCACTGAAGCTTTCTTT.

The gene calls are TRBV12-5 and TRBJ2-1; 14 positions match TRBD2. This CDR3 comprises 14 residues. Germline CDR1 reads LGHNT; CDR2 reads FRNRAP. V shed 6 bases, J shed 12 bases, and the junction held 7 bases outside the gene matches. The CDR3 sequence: CASGPGTSGSGQFF. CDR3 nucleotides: TGTGCTAGTGGACCCGGGACTAGCGGGAGCGGGCAGTTCTTC.

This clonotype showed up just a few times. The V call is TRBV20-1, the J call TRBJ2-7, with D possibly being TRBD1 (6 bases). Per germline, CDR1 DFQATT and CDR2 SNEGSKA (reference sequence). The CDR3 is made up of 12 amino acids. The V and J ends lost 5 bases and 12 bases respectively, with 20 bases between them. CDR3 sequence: CSAGGQRLYPYF. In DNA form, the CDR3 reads TGCAGTGCTGGCGGACAGAGGCTTTATCCGTACTTC.